The rows below give T cell receptor beta chains drawn from one sample of a study of T-cell reconstitution after alpha-beta-depleted transplantation in children. TCRdb re-analysed the PCR reads in MiXCR, keeping a single row per CDR3 protein. The table includes about 97,000 distinct CDR3 sequences, about 6% detected once. The sequencing here drew on PBMCs, mostly from graft donor cells, taken 60 days after TCRalphabeta/CD19-depleted stem cell transplant. The receptor source for this set is a female patient under 10 years old who had a stem cell transplant for Fanconi anemia, so the T cells may come from the graft donor. CDR3s include the opening cysteine and the closing phenylalanine or tryptophan. D genes are given only for firm matches. Not every row has a clone size; where given, it reads once, few, many or a size class.

V gene	D gene	J gene	clone size	CDR3 protein	CDR3 DNA
TRBV7-3	TRBD2	TRBJ2-2	NA	CASSLAPSGRAGELFF	TGTGCCAGCAGCTTAGCCCCTAGCGGGAGGGCCGGGGAGCTGTTTTTT
TRBV6-6	NA	TRBJ2-5	many	CASSYSDETQYF	TGTGCCAGCAGTTACTCGGACGAGACCCAGTACTTC
TRBV7-2	TRBD2	TRBJ2-1	many	CASSLREGLGQNNEQFF	TGTGCCAGCAGCTTAAGGGAGGGACTAGGACAGAACAATGAGCAGTTCTTC
TRBV29-1	NA	TRBJ1-1	few	CSVVVGPGAEAFF	TGCAGCGTTGTAGTGGGACCTGGGGCTGAAGCTTTCTTT
TRBV6-5	TRBD1	TRBJ1-2	few	CASSYLAGGRGNYGYTF	TGTGCCAGCAGTTACCTCGCAGGGGGCAGGGGGAACTATGGCTACACCTTC
TRBV21-1	NA	TRBJ2-7	few	CASSVGRVYEQYF	TGTGCCAGCAGCGTCGGCAGGGTATACGAGCAGTACTTC
TRBV11-2	NA	TRBJ2-5	many	CASSLVRISTGSGETQYF	TGTGCCAGCAGCTTAGTTCGGATCTCTACAGGGTCAGGAGAGACCCAGTACTTC
TRBV20-1	TRBD2	TRBJ2-2	NA	CSASRAGGPGTGELFF	TGCAGTGCCAGTAGGGCGGGGGGGCCGGGCACCGGGGAGCTGTTTTTT
TRBV27	TRBD1	TRBJ2-3	many	CASSLLTGAGTDTQYF	TGTGCCAGCAGTTTATTGACAGGGGCTGGAACAGATACGCAGTATTTT
TRBV2	TRBD1	TRBJ2-2	many	CASSEGTGEAGELFF	TGTGCCAGCAGTGAAGGGACAGGGGAGGCCGGGGAGCTGTTTTTT
TRBV20-1	TRBD2	TRBJ2-3	NA	CSAIAPGLASTDTQYF	TGCAGTGCTATAGCGCCAGGACTAGCCAGCACAGATACGCAGTATTTT
TRBV7-2	NA	TRBJ2-3	many	CASSPPLVGTQYF	TGTGCCAGCAGCCCCCCCCTGGTGGGTACGCAGTATTTT
TRBV28	TRBD1	TRBJ1-6	NA	CASSFRQGVLYFNSPLHF	TGTGCCAGCAGTTTCCGACAGGGGGTCCTTTATTTTAATTCACCCCTCCACTTT
TRBV12-3/TRBV12-4	TRBD1	TRBJ2-2	many	CASSLGGGAVPTGELFF	TGTGCCAGCAGTTTAGGAGGGGGCGCCGTCCCCACCGGGGAGCTGTTTTTT